This T cell receptor beta chain comes out of a study of cytomegalovirus exposure and HLA in healthy donors. 60 Vbeta and 13 Jbeta primers were used in PCR. Generated by immunoSEQ multiplex PCR, the TCRdb table keeps only in-frame clones and is missing some. The table shows over 95,000 clones, with approximately 80% occurring only once. Germline loops: CDR1 SGHVS, CDR2 FQNEAQ. V shed 1 base and J shed 4 bases, with 14 bases lying between them. The CDR3 is made up of 16 amino acids. The sequencing input was PBMCs. The rearrangement uses TRBV7-8 and TRBJ1-5; the D is unclear. This TCR derives from a woman aged 40-49 years in good health and CMV-seropositive. The CDR3 region has the DNA TGTGCCAGCAGCTTAGAGAGGATCCTTAGTAATCAGCCCCAGCATTTT. It encodes CASSLERILSNQPQHF.